Included here is one T cell receptor beta chain sequence, with context. Authors' methods: Estimation of nucleated cell counts was performed using reference gene primer amplification. TCRdb's table, derived via immunoSEQ multiplex PCR, lists solely in-frame clones and lacks some. V, J and clone size derive from that table, while D and trimming were established from the DNA sequence. This table holds 230,000 or so clones, approximately 80% found once. This record comes from a study of blood T cell repertoires in COVID-19. Looking at the study overall: Samples came from the United States, Italy and Spain, spanning acute and convalescent COVID-19. In each case, the material was cDNA or gDNA derived from T cells, B-cell-depleted T cells, or PBMCs.

This CDR3 region has 15 residues. Trimming took 1 base from V and 5 from J, leaving 12 bases between them. The germline CDR1 and CDR2 sequences are LGHDT and YNNKEL (reference sequence). Material for sequencing was peripheral blood. The gene calls are TRBV3-1 (or the pseudogene TRBV3-2) and TRBJ1-5, with D unclear. This TCR came from a woman between 35 and 50 years old who had recovered from COVID-19. The CDR3 loop is CASSQGSSADQPQHF. CDR3 DNA sequence: TGTGCCAGCAGCCAAGGTTCTAGTGCCGATCAGCCCCAGCATTTT.